This T cell receptor (beta chain) is from a study of spatial heterogeneity in lung cancer. Study background: Counts of TCR transcripts in tumor regions correlated strongly with a T cell module score (derived from matched bulk RNA-seq). Each distinct TCR and UMI combination averaged more than ten appearances in raw reads. The study's findings and limits: Expanded alpha and beta TCR counts within tumors tracked tumor mutation counts.

Trimming shortened V by 6 bases and J by 4 bases, and 21 bases separated the two germline ends. The CDR3 is 16 residues long. Per the germline V gene, CDR1 is SEHNR and CDR2 is FQNEAQ (reference sequence). Every TCR cDNA molecule bore its own unique molecular identifier. TCRdb redid the calling of the 5' RACE reads with MiXCR, one entry per CDR3 protein. In the table there are around 12,000 distinct CDR3 sequences, more than 5% of which are singletons. Time point: sample taken at primary tumor resection. Unsorted whole RNA of tumor, nontumor lung or frozen PBMC was sequenced. This clonotype was seen ten or more times. No antigen is known for it. A library made for alpha chains picked up this beta chain off target, so its size means little.

Specimen: lung tumor tissue, collected at surgery. The genes are TRBV7-9 and TRBJ2-5, with D possibly being TRBD1 or TRBD2 (6 bases each). This receptor was identified in a female donor with early-stage non-small cell lung cancer. CDR3 in DNA: TGTGCCAGCAGTGCTGGCCCGCTGGGGGGCCGAGAGACCCAGTACTTC. Encoded protein: CASSAGPLGGRETQYF.